The entry below describes one T cell receptor (beta chain). TCRdb re-called the 5' RACE reads through MiXCR, storing one row per CDR3 protein. The sample has about 67,000 distinct CDR3 sequences, about 16% seen once; the top ten hold approximately 5.4%. The data were taken from a study of HIV-infected patients and healthy controls. The origin of this receptor is a human donor in good health. The specimen was CD4+ T cells from blood.

The chain's CDR3 is CSAITQTYEQYF. The CDR3 DNA reads TGCAGTGCTATAACGCAAACCTACGAGCAGTACTTC. The chain is built from TRBV20-1 and TRBJ2-7; D gene unclear. V lost 4 bases to trimming and J lost 2 bases, with 9 bases between them. CDR3 size: 12 residues. Per the germline V gene, CDR1 is DFQATT and CDR2 is SNEGSKA (reference sequence).